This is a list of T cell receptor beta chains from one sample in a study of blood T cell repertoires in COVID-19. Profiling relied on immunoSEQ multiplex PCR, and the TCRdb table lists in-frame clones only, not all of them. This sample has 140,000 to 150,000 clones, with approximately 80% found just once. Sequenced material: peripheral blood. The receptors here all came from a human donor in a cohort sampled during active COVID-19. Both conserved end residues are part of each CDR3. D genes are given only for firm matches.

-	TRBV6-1	CASSDIVNTEAFF
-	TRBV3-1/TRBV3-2	CASRPTVNTEAFF
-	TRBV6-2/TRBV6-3	CASSYSSSSYEQYF
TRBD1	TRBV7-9	CASSLDTGATDTQYF
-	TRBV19	CASSSQGGANVLTF
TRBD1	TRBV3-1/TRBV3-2	CASSQGSGQGVGQYF
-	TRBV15	CATSTGHRTRTSGANVLTF
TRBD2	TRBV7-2	CASSLRTSGTYEQYF
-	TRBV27	CASPWGMGASSGANVLTF
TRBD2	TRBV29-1	CSVMRGGSTDTQYF
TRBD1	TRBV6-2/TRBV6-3	CASSSRQGVGAKNIQYF
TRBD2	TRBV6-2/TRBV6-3	CASSYSASGTVSLETQYF
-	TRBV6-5	CASSPRWRGTEAFF
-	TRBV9	CASASTAANYERQYF
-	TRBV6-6	CASSFGLSRNTIYF
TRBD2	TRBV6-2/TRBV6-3	CASSIRASGAYEQYF
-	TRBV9	CASSPKAGIANYGYTF
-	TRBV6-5	CASSYSRYEQYF
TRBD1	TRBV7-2	CASTPRGQVSGANVLTF
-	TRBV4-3	CASSRKTGDEQYF
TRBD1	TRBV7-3	CASSLLGGGNTEAFF
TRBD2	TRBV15	CATSRESGTSWETQYF
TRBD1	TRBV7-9	CASSPGTGGYEQYF
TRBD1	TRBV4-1	CASSQDENRGVYGYTF
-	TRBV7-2	CASSFLAEYEQYF
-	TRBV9	CASSVDRVPYEQYF